This T cell receptor (beta chain) derives from a study of blood T cells in healthy people across ages. Germline CDR1 LGHNA, CDR2 YSLEER. Trimming at V came to 1 base and at J to 6 bases, leaving 3 bases not matched to a gene. There are 15 residues in the CDR3. A J-beta primer mix and a sample-barcoded 5' primer were used in a second PCR of roughly 7 to 12 cycles. Per sample, CDR3-containing paired-end reads numbered at least 3 million. MiXCR was run by TCRdb on the 5' RACE reads, yielding one entry per CDR3 protein. The data hold 1.5 million to 2 million distinct CDR3 sequences, with roughly 49% observed a single time.

This chain uses TRBV4-3 with TRBJ2-3, with 11 bases fitting TRBD2. This clonotype was sampled from a woman in her 40s in good health. Sequencing was carried out using blood. CDR3 residues: CASSQGLAGYDTQYF. DNA of the CDR3: TGCGCCAGCAGCCAAGGACTAGCGGGGTACGATACGCAGTATTTT.